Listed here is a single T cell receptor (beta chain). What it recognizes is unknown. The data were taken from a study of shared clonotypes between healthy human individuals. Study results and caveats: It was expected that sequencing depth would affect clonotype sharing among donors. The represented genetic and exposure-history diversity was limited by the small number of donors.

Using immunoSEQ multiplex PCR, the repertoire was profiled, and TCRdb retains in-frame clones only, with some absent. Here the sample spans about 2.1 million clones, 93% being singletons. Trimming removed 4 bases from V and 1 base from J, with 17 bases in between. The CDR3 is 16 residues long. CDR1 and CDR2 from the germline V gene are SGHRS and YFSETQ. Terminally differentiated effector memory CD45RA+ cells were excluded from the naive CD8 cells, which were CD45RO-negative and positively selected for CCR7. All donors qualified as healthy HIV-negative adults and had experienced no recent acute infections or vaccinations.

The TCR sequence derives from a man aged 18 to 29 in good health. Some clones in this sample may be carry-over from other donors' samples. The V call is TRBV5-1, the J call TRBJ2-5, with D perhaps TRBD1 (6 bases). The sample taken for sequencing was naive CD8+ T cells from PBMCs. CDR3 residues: CASSPWTVGRQETQYF. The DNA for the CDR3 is TGCGCCAGCAGCCCCTGGACAGTCGGCCGCCAAGAGACCCAGTACTTC.